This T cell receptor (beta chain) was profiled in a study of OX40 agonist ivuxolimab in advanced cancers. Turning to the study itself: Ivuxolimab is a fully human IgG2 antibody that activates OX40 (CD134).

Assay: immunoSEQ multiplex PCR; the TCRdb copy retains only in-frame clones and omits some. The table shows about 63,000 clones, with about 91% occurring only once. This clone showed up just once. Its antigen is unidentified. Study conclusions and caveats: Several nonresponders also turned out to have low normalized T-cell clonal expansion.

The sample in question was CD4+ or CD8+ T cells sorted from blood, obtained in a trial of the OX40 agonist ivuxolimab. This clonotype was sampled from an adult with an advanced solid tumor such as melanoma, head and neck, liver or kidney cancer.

The CDR3 DNA reads TGCGCCAGCGAGGACGGCACTGAAGCTTTCTTT. This encodes CASEDGTEAFF. This sequence joins TRBV5-1 and TRBJ1-1, with D unclear. The CDR3 totals 11 residues. Deletions cut 7 bases from V and 4 bases from J, with 8 bases between. The germline gives CDR1 SGHRS, CDR2 YFSETQ.